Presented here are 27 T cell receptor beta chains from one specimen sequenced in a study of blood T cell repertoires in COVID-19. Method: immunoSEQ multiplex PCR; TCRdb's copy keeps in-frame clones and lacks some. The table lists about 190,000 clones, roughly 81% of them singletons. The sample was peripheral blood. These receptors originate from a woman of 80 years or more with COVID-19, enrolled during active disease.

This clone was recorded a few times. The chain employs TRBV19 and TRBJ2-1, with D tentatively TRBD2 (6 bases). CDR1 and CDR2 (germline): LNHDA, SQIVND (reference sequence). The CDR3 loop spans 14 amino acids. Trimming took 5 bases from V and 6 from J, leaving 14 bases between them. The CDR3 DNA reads TGTGCCAGTAGTCCCCTCGGAGGGCTCAATGAGCAGTTCTTC. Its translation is CASSPLGGLNEQFF.

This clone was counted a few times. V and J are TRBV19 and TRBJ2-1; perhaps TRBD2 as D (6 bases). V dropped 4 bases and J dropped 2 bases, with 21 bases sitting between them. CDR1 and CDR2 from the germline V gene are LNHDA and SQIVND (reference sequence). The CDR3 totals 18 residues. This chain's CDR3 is CASSNLYRDSKTYNEQFF. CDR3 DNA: TGTGCCAGTAGTAACCTTTATCGGGACTCCAAGACCTACAATGAGCAGTTCTTC.

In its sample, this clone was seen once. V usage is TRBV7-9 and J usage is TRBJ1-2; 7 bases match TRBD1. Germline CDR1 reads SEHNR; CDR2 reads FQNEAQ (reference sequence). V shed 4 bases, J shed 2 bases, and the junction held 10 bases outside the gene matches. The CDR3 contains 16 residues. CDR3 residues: CASSSSGTGVNYGYTF. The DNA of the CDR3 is TGTGCCAGCAGCTCCTCTGGAACAGGGGTCAACTATGGCTACACCTTC.

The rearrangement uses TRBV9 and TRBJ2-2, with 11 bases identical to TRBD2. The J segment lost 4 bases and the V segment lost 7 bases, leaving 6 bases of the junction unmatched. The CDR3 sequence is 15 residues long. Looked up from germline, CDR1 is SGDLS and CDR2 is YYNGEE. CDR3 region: CASGTTSGGTGELFF. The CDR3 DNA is TGTGCCAGCGGCACAACTAGCGGGGGCACCGGGGAGCTGTTTTTT.

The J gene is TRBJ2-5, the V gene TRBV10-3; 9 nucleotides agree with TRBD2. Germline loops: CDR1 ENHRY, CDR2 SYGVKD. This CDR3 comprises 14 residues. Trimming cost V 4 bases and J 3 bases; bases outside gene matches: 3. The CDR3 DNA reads TGTGCCATCAGTGCCATAGCGGGAGAAGAGACCCAGTACTTC. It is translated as CAISAIAGEETQYF.

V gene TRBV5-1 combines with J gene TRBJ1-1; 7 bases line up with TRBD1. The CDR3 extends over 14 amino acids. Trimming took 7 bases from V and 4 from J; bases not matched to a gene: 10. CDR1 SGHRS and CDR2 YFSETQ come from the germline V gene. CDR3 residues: CASASGQHFTEAFF. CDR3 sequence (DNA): TGCGCCAGCGCCTCGGGACAGCACTTCACTGAAGCTTTCTTT.

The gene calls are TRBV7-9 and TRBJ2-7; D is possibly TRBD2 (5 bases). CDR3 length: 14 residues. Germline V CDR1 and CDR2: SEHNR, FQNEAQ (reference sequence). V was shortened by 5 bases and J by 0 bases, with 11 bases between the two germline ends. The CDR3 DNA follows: TGTGCCAGCAGCCCGCCTAGCAGCTCCTACGAGCAGTACTTC. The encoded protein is CASSPPSSSYEQYF. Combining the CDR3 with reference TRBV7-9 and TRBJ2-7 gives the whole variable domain DTGVSQNPRHKITKRGQNVTFRCDPISEHNRLYWYRQTLGQGPEFLTYFQNEAQLEKSRLLSDRFSAERPKGSFSTLEIQRTEQGDSAMYLCASSPPSSSYEQYFGPGTRLTVT.

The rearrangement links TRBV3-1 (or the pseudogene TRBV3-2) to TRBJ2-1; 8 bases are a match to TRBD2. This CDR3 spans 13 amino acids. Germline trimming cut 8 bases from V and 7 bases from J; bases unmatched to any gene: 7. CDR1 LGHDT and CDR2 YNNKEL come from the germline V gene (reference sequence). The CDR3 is CASAPGLVNEQFF. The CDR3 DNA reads TGTGCCAGCGCACCGGGACTAGTGAATGAGCAGTTCTTC.

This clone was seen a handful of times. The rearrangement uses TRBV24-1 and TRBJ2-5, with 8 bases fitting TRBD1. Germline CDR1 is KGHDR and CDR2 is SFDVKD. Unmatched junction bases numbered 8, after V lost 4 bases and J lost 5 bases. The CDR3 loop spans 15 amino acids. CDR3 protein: CATSEPGGRGETQYF. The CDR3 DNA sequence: TGTGCCACCAGTGAGCCAGGGGGCCGGGGGGAGACCCAGTACTTC.

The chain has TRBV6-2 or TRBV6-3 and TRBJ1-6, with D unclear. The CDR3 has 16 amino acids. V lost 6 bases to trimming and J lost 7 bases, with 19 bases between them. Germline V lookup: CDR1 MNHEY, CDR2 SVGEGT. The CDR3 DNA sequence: TGTGCCAGCAGCCCTGGGAGAGACTGGGGAAATTCACCCCTCCACTTT. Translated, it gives CASSPGRDWGNSPLHF.

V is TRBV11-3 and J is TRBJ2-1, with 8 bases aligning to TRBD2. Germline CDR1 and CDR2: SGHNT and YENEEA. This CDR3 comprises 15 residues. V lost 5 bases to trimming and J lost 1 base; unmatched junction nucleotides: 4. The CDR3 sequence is CASSPSGGSYNEQFF. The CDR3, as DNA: TGTGCCAGCAGCCCGAGCGGGGGATCCTACAATGAGCAGTTCTTC.

The CDR3 is CASSLGSGTLAPYEQYF. CDR3 sequence (DNA): TGTGCCAGCAGCTTAGGGTCCGGGACACTCGCTCCCTACGAGCAGTACTTC. V usage is TRBV7-6 and J usage is TRBJ2-7; possible D gene TRBD1, 6 bases. CDR3 length: 17 amino acids. V was clipped by 1 base and J by 2 bases, with 18 bases between them. The germline V gene has CDR1 SGHVS and CDR2 FNYEAQ.

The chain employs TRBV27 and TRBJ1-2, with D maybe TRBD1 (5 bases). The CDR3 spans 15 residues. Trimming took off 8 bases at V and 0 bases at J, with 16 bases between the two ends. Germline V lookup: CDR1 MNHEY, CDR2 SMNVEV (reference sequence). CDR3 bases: TGTGCCAGCCTTCCTTTACGGGACTCTAACTATGGCTACACCTTC. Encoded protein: CASLPLRDSNYGYTF.

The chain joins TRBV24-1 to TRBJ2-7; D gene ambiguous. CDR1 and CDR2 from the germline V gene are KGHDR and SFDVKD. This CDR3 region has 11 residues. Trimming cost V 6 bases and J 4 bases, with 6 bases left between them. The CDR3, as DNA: TGTGCCACCAGTAACGAGTACGAGCAGTACTTC. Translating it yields CATSNEYEQYF.

DNA of the CDR3: TGTGCCAGCAGTCAGGGGGCACGGAACACCATATATTTT. This translates into CASSQGARNTIYF. V gene TRBV25-1 combines with J gene TRBJ1-3, with TRBD1 matching 8 bases. CDR3 length: 13 amino acids. Per the germline V gene, CDR1 is MGHDK and CDR2 is SYGVNS. The junction had 4 bases not matched to a gene; V was cut back by 5 bases and J by 7 bases.

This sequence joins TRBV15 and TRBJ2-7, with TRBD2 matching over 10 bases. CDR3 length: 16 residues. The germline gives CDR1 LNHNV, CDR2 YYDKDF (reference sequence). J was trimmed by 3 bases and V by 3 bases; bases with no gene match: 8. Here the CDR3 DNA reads TGTGCCACCAGCAGTACCCGAGGACTAGCGGTCTACGAGCAGTACTTC. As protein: CATSSTRGLAVYEQYF.

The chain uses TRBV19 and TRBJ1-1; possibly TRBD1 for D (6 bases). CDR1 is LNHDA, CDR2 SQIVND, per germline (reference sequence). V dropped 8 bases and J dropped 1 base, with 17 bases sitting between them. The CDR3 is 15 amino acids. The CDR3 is CASSSPGHPNTEAFF. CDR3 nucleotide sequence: TGTGCCAGTTCTTCCCCGGGACACCCGAACACTGAAGCTTTCTTT.

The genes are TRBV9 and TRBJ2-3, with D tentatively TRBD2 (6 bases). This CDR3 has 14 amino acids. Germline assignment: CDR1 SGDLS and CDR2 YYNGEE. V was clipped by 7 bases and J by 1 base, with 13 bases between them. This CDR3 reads CASCRWGGTDTQYF. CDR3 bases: TGTGCCAGCTGTCGTTGGGGGGGCACAGATACGCAGTATTTT.

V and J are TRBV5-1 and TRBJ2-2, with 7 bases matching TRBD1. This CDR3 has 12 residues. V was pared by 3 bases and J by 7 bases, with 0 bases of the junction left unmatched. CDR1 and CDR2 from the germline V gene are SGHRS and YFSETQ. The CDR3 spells CASSWDSGELFF. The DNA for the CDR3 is TGCGCCAGCAGCTGGGACAGCGGGGAGCTGTTTTTT.

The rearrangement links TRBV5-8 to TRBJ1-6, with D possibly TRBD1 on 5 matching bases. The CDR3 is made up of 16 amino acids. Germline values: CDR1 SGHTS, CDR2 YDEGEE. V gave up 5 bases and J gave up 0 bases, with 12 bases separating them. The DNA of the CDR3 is TGTGCCAGCAGGCCGGGGGGAAGCTCCTATAATTCACCCCTCCACTTT. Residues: CASRPGGSSYNSPLHF.

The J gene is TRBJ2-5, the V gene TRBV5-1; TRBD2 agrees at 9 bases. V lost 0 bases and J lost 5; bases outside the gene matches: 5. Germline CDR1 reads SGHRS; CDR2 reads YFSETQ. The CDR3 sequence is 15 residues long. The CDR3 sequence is CASSLGRGGEETQYF. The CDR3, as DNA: TGCGCCAGCAGCTTGGGGCGGGGGGGCGAGGAGACCCAGTACTTC.

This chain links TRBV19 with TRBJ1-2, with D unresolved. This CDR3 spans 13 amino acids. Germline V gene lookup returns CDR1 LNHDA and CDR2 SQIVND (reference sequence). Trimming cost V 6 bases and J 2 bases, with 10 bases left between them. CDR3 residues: CASRVRENYGYTF. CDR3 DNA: TGTGCCAGTAGAGTTAGGGAGAACTATGGCTACACCTTC.

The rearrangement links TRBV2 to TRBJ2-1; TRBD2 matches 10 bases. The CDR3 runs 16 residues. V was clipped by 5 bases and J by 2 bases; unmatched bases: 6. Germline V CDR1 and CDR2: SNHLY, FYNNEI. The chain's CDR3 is CASSLSLAGAYNEQFF. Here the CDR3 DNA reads TGTGCCAGCAGTCTATCGCTAGCGGGAGCCTACAATGAGCAGTTCTTC.

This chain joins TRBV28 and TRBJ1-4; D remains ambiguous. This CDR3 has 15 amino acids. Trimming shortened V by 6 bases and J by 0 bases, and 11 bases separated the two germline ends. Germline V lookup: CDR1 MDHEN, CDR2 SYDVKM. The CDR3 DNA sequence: TGTGCCAGCAGCCCCCCCGGGGCAACTAATGAAAAACTGTTTTTT. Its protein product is CASSPPGATNEKLFF.

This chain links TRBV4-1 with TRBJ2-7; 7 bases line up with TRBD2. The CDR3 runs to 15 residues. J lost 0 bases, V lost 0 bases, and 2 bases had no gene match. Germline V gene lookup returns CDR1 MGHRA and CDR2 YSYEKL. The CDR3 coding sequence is TGCGCCAGCAGCCAAGATCTAGCGGCCTCCTACGAGCAGTACTTC. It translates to CASSQDLAASYEQYF.

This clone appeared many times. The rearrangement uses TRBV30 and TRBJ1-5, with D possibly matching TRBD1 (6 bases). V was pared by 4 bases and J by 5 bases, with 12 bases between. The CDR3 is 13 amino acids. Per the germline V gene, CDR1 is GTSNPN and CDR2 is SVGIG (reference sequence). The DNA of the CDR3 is TGTGCCTGGACACGACAGGCCGATCAGCCCCAGCATTTT. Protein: CAWTRQADQPQHF.

The DNA for the CDR3 is TGTGCCAGCCCTCGGACAGGACTTTACACCGGGGAGCTGTTTTTT. It encodes CASPRTGLYTGELFF. The chain has TRBV7-9 and TRBJ2-2, with 7 nucleotides matching TRBD1. V gave up 8 bases and J gave up 3 bases; unmatched junction bases: 9. Germline CDR1 reads SEHNR; CDR2 reads FQNEAQ (reference sequence). The CDR3 is 15 amino acids.